In its sample, the clone carrying this T cell receptor beta chain was seen once. Antigen: not known. The data were obtained in a study of CD8 T cells in Susac syndrome. Findings and caveats of the study: By the study's own acknowledgment, its TCR sequencing and HLA analysis included relatively few individuals.

Sequencing of TCR beta covered CD8+ and CD4+ T cells obtained from blood. TEMRA cells were FACS-enriched and CD8+ and CD4+ T cells negatively isolated. Random-hexamer reverse transcription was applied to roughly 0.5 to 1 ug RNA. A multiplex approach, immunoSEQ multiplex PCR, amplified TCR beta CDR3 across 54 Vbeta and 13 Jbeta. A single record per CDR3 protein comes from TCRdb applying MiXCR to the immunoSEQ multiplex PCR reads. The sample records 130,000 to 150,000 distinct CDR3 sequences, roughly 95% being singletons. Looked up from germline, CDR1 is MDHEN and CDR2 is SYDVKM. Trimming took 8 bases from V and 0 from J, leaving 5 bases between them. The CDR3 runs to 12 residues.

This receptor was identified in a human donor in good health. The chain couples TRBV28 to TRBJ2-1; D uncertain. Sequences were obtained from CD4+ T cells from PBMCs. The CDR3 loop is CASRYSYNEQFF. In DNA, the CDR3 is TGTGCCAGCCGTTACTCCTACAATGAGCAGTTCTTC.